Below, 30 T cell receptor beta chains from the same sample are listed, as sequenced in a study of T cells in Graves' hyperthyroidism and ophthalmopathy. Amplification of TCR beta CDR3 regions used RNA as the template. With the HTBI primer set, the TCR CDR3 went through a first round of RT-PCR. MiXCR was run by TCRdb on the multiplex PCR reads, yielding one entry per CDR3 protein. The sample lists about 380,000 distinct CDR3 sequences, approximately 13% seen once, with more than 20% in the top ten. Source material: blood. The receptor set was obtained from a man between 25 and 39 years old with Graves' hyperthyroidism that later progressed to Graves' ophthalmopathy.

This clonotype was counted ten times or more. The chain recombines TRBV20-1 with TRBJ2-7, with a weak D call TRBD1 (5 bases). V gave up 5 bases and J gave up 1 base, with 15 bases separating them. The V gene's germline CDR1 is DFQATT and CDR2 SNEGSKA (reference sequence). The length of the CDR3 is 14 residues. The chain's CDR3 is CSAASGWGSYEQYF. The CDR3 bases are TGCAGTGCTGCCTCAGGGTGGGGATCCTACGAGCAGTACTTC.

The V gene is TRBV5-1, the J gene TRBJ1-1; a weak D match, TRBD1 (5 bases). Trimming took off 0 bases at V and 4 bases at J, with 10 bases between the two ends. Germline V gene sequence: CDR1 SGHRS, CDR2 YFSETQ. The length of the CDR3 is 14 residues. The CDR3 coding sequence is TGCGCCAGCAGCTTGGACCAGGGTAGCACTGAAGCTTTCTTT. Translated, it gives CASSLDQGSTEAFF.

In this sample, this clonotype turned up many times. This chain uses TRBV2 with TRBJ2-5; D is ambiguous. The V gene lost 5 bases and the J gene lost 3 bases, with 7 bases spanning the gap. This CDR3 has 12 residues. In germline, CDR1 is SNHLY, CDR2 FYNNEI. DNA of the CDR3: TGTGCCAGCAGTTACGCAAAAGAGACCCAGTACTTC. Its protein product is CASSYAKETQYF. The full variable domain, in which reference TRBV2 and TRBJ2-5 provide the parts outside the CDR3, is EPEVTQTPSHQVTQMGQEVILRCVPISNHLYFYWYRQILGQKVEFLVSFYNNEISEKSEIFDDQFSVERPDGSNFTLKIRSTKLEDSAMYFCASSYAKETQYFGPGTRLLVL.

This clonotype was detected ten times or more. This sequence joins TRBV7-9 and TRBJ2-5; TRBD2 is a possible D gene (6 bases). Germline V lookup: CDR1 SEHNR, CDR2 FQNEAQ (reference sequence). This CDR3 comprises 14 residues. With 5 bases removed from V and 5 bases from J, the gap between germline ends came to 15 bases. CDR3 coding DNA: TGTGCCAGCAGCCTGAAGGGGACTCGGGAGACCCAGTACTTC. Residues: CASSLKGTRETQYF.

In this sample, this clonotype turned up many times. The rearrangement links TRBV18 to TRBJ1-2; no reliable D call. The CDR3 runs to 14 residues. CDR1 and CDR2 from the germline V gene are KGHSH and LQKENI. The V end lost 3 bases, the J end lost 6 bases, and 14 bases lay between the germline ends. The CDR3 loop reads CASSPWGTLDGYTF. The DNA of the CDR3 is TGTGCCAGCTCACCGTGGGGAACTCTCGATGGCTACACCTTC. The variable domain in full, with the rest retrieved from reference TRBV18 and TRBJ1-2, is NAGVMQNPRHLVRRRGQEARLRCSPMKGHSHVYWYRQLPEEGLKFMVYLQKENIIDESGMPKERFSAEFPKEGPSILRIQQVVRGDSAAYFCASSPWGTLDGYTFGSGTRLTVV.

This clonotype showed up many times. The chain has TRBV6-1 and TRBJ1-1, with unresolved D. This CDR3 has 17 residues. The V gene lost 5 bases and the J gene lost 1 base, with 20 bases spanning the gap. CDR1 is MNHNS, CDR2 SASEGT, per germline. The CDR3 spells CASSSKLPAPTNTEAFF. The CDR3 DNA is TGTGCCAGCAGTTCAAAATTGCCAGCCCCTACGAACACTGAAGCTTTCTTT.

At least ten counts were recorded for this clonotype. The chain combines TRBV12-3 or TRBV12-4 with TRBJ2-7, with D perhaps matching TRBD1 (6 bases). Trimming stripped 1 base from V and 0 bases from J, with 10 bases between. The CDR3 spans 15 residues. CDR3 sequence (DNA): TGTGCCAGCAGTTTAGGACAGGCCAGCTCCTACGAGCAGTACTTC. Amino acid sequence: CASSLGQASSYEQYF.

This clonotype has at least ten counts. The chain has TRBV7-8 and TRBJ1-6; maybe TRBD1 (5 bases). V was pared by 5 bases and J by 7 bases, with 12 bases between. CDR1 and CDR2 from the germline V gene are SGHVS and FQNEAQ. The CDR3 totals 14 residues. The CDR3 nucleotides are TGTGCCAGCAGCATGGGACGACAGAATTCACCCCTCCACTTT. It specifies CASSMGRQNSPLHF.

In this sample, this clonotype turned up many times. The chain is built from TRBV28 and TRBJ2-5, with D possibly TRBD1 on 7 matching bases. The CDR3 sequence is 13 residues long. V was clipped by 6 bases and J by 4 bases, with 12 bases between them. Germline values: CDR1 MDHEN, CDR2 SYDVKM. The CDR3 spells CASRPGGRETQYF. The CDR3 region has the DNA TGTGCCAGCAGGCCAGGGGGGCGAGAGACCCAGTACTTC.

The chain uses TRBV20-1 and TRBJ2-5, with D perhaps TRBD1 or TRBD2 (5 bases each). The V gene's germline CDR1 is DFQATT and CDR2 SNEGSKA (reference sequence). Trimming cost V 5 bases and J 2 bases, with 15 bases left between them. CDR3 length equals 14 residues. The CDR3 spells CSAVHVGVQETQYF. CDR3 coding DNA: TGCAGTGCTGTTCACGTGGGGGTACAAGAGACCCAGTACTTC.

This chain links TRBV19 with TRBJ2-5; D gene ambiguous. CDR3 size: 14 residues. Trimming stripped 4 bases from V and 0 bases from J, with 9 bases between. Germline V gene data show CDR1 as LNHDA and CDR2 as SQIVND (reference sequence). CDR3 amino acids: CASSKGRDQETQYF. The CDR3 coding sequence is TGTGCCAGTAGTAAAGGACGGGACCAAGAGACCCAGTACTTC.

The V and J genes are TRBV29-1 and TRBJ1-2; D is ambiguous. Trimming left V 8 bases short and J 4 bases short, with 11 bases between. Germline V gene sequence: CDR1 SQVTM, CDR2 ANQGSEA. The CDR3 is 11 amino acids. The CDR3 DNA sequence: TGCAGCCTGAGAGGCAGCTATGGCTACACCTTC. Its translation is CSLRGSYGYTF.

The chain has TRBV20-1 and TRBJ1-2, with no clear D. This CDR3 region has 14 residues. Trimming took off 2 bases at V and 1 base at J, with 11 bases between the two ends. Germline V gene sequence: CDR1 DFQATT, CDR2 SNEGSKA (reference sequence). The CDR3, as DNA: TGCAGTGCTAGACCGAGAGGGAGTAACTATGGCTACACCTTC. It specifies CSARPRGSNYGYTF.

The table lists this clonotype with many counts. CDR3 sequence (DNA): TGTGCCAGCAGTTTGGGTAGGACCTATGGCTACACCTTC. Translation: CASSLGRTYGYTF. The chain carries TRBV27 and TRBJ1-2; D gene ambiguous. The CDR3 runs to 13 residues. The germline gives CDR1 MNHEY, CDR2 SMNVEV (reference sequence). Trimming took off 3 bases at V and 4 bases at J, with 9 bases between the two ends.

This clonotype was recorded many times. The chain uses TRBV20-1 and TRBJ1-2; 8 nucleotides line up with TRBD1. The ends lost 3 bases at V and 2 bases at J; junction bases unmatched: 2. The length of the CDR3 is 13 residues. Germline V CDR1 and CDR2: DFQATT, SNEGSKA (reference sequence). CDR3 amino acids: CSARDRVNYGYTF. The DNA for the CDR3 is TGCAGTGCTAGGGACAGGGTGAACTATGGCTACACCTTC.

There are many counts of this clonotype. The chain carries TRBV6-1 and TRBJ1-2; 11 bases agree with TRBD1. CDR1 is MNHNS, CDR2 SASEGT, per germline. The J segment lost 6 bases and the V segment lost 6 bases, leaving 9 bases of the junction unmatched. The CDR3 consists of 15 residues. The CDR3 coding sequence is TGTGCCAGCAGGAGACCGGGACAGGGGGTTGATGGCTACACCTTC. It codes for CASRRPGQGVDGYTF.

This clonotype was counted between two and nine times. This chain uses TRBV20-1 with TRBJ2-3, with 11 bases identical to TRBD2. Per germline, CDR1 DFQATT and CDR2 SNEGSKA (reference sequence). Trimming took 6 bases from V and 1 from J; bases not matched to a gene: 9. The CDR3 is 16 residues long. The CDR3 loop is CSAVAGGSFRTDTQYF. CDR3 in DNA: TGCAGTGCCGTAGCGGGGGGGTCTTTCCGCACAGATACGCAGTATTTT.

This clonotype was counted many times. CDR3 coding DNA: TGCGCCAGCAGCTTTCCAGGCGATTGGACGCAGTATTTT. This translates into CASSFPGDWTQYF. This chain connects TRBV5-1 to TRBJ2-3; no definite D call. V lost 2 bases, J lost 9 bases, and 13 bases lay in between. The germline V gene has CDR1 SGHRS and CDR2 YFSETQ. The CDR3 has 13 amino acids.

This clonotype came up many times. The gene calls are TRBV3-1 and TRBJ1-2, with TRBD1 identical over 7 bases. CDR3 length: 16 amino acids. After removal of 1 base from V and 2 bases from J, the junction contained 7 bases not matched to a gene. From germline, CDR1 is LGHDT and CDR2 YNNKEL (reference sequence). The CDR3 is CASSQAGGQVNYGYTF. In DNA form, the CDR3 reads TGTGCCAGCAGCCAAGCAGGAGGACAGGTCAACTATGGCTACACCTTC. Using reference TRBV3-1 and TRBJ1-2 for the parts outside the CDR3, the full variable domain is DTAVSQTPKYLVTQMGNDKSIKCEQNLGHDTMYWYKQDSKKFLKIMFSYNNKELIINETVPNRFSPKSPDKAHLNLHINSLELGDSAVYFCASSQAGGQVNYGYTFGSGTRLTVV.

The chain uses TRBV20-1 and TRBJ2-5, with 11 nucleotides matching TRBD1. V shed 6 bases and J 5 bases; nucleotides not matched to a gene: 2. This CDR3 comprises 12 residues. Per the germline V gene, CDR1 is DFQATT and CDR2 is SNEGSKA (reference sequence). CDR3 in DNA: TGCAGTGCGGGGACAGGGGGTGAGACCCAGTACTTC. It codes for CSAGTGGETQYF.

The chain joins TRBV4-1 to TRBJ2-7, with TRBD2 matching 10 bases. The J segment lost 1 base and the V segment lost 3 bases, leaving 3 bases of the junction unmatched. Germline CDR1 and CDR2: MGHRA and YSYEKL. CDR3 length: 15 amino acids. CDR3 nucleotide sequence: TGCGCCAGCAGCCATCCTAGCGGGGGTTCCTACGAGCAGTACTTC. Its translation: CASSHPSGGSYEQYF.

This clonotype was found many times. J is TRBJ1-3 and V is TRBV9, with D unclear. This CDR3 has 14 residues. The ends were cut back, 4 bases at V and 2 bases at J, with 10 bases in the middle. Germline V gene lookup returns CDR1 SGDLS and CDR2 YYNGEE. The CDR3 loop reads CASSTVGAGNTIYF. The CDR3 DNA sequence: TGTGCCAGCAGCACAGTCGGTGCTGGAAACACCATATATTTT.

V gene TRBV20-1 combines with J gene TRBJ1-5, with D unclear. The germline CDR1 and CDR2 sequences are DFQATT and SNEGSKA (reference sequence). This CDR3 spans 14 amino acids. V lost 0 bases and J lost 4, with 10 bases in between. CDR3 nucleotides: TGCAGTGCTAGAGATAGGTCGGGGAATCAGCCCCAGCATTTT. Its translation: CSARDRSGNQPQHF.

This clonotype showed up many times. V is TRBV6-1 and J is TRBJ2-1, with TRBD2 identical over 13 bases. Germline V gives CDR1 MNHNS, CDR2 SASEGT. This CDR3 spans 18 amino acids. V lost 6 bases, J lost 4 bases, and 12 bases stayed unmatched. The chain's CDR3 is CASRPNLLAGGLYNEQFF. Written as DNA, the CDR3 is TGTGCCAGCAGACCGAATCTACTAGCGGGGGGGCTATACAATGAGCAGTTCTTC.

A few counts support this clonotype. The chain uses TRBV5-1 and TRBJ2-2; possibly TRBD2 for D (5 bases). Germline lookup yields CDR1 SGHRS and CDR2 YFSETQ. Trimming took 7 bases from V and 6 from J, leaving 13 bases between them. The CDR3 loop spans 13 amino acids. The CDR3 loop is CASGESVSGELFF. CDR3 DNA: TGCGCCAGCGGGGAGTCGGTGTCCGGGGAGCTGTTTTTT.

CDR3 sequence (DNA): TGCGCCAGCAGCCAAGGAGCAGGGGGTGTGTACGAGCAGTACTTC. This sequence encodes CASSQGAGGVYEQYF. The rearrangement joins TRBV4-1 to TRBJ2-7, with 7 nucleotides matching TRBD1. This CDR3 spans 15 amino acids. V shed 1 base and J 4 bases; nucleotides not matched to a gene: 7. Germline values: CDR1 MGHRA, CDR2 YSYEKL.

V usage is TRBV2 and J usage is TRBJ1-5, with D possibly matching TRBD1 (5 bases). The CDR3 covers 14 residues. CDR1 and CDR2 from the germline V gene are SNHLY and FYNNEI. Trimming took 6 bases from V and 3 from J, leaving 12 bases between them. The CDR3 DNA sequence: TGTGCCAGCAGGGGGAAAGGGGTCAATCAGCCCCAGCATTTT. It encodes CASRGKGVNQPQHF.

This clonotype was recorded many times. The chain recombines TRBV6-9 with TRBJ2-7; D gene ambiguous. Germline V gene data show CDR1 as MNHGY and CDR2 as SVAAGI. V dropped 4 bases and J dropped 3 bases, with 16 bases sitting between them. The CDR3 is 15 amino acids. CDR3 loop: CASSLRAWTNYEQYF. The CDR3 DNA reads as TGTGCCAGCAGTTTAAGGGCCTGGACGAACTACGAGCAGTACTTC.

This clonotype was observed many times. The V call is TRBV2, the J call TRBJ1-2, with TRBD1 as a possible D gene (5 bases). Trimming removed 2 bases from V and 4 bases from J, with 11 bases in between. The CDR3 contains 14 residues. Germline values: CDR1 SNHLY, CDR2 FYNNEI. The CDR3, as DNA: TGTGCCAGCAGTGAAACCGACAGTTTCTATGGCTACACCTTC. Its translation: CASSETDSFYGYTF.

This clonotype was detected many times. J is TRBJ2-2 and V is TRBV13; no clear D gene. The CDR3 runs 13 residues. The ends were cut back, 3 bases at V and 7 bases at J, with 9 bases in the middle. Germline V gene lookup returns CDR1 PRHDT and CDR2 FYEKMQ (reference sequence). The CDR3 here is CASSLSIGGELFF. The CDR3 DNA reads as TGTGCCAGCAGCTTGAGTATAGGCGGGGAGCTGTTTTTT.